This T cell receptor (beta chain) was recovered during a study of cytotoxic CD8 clonotypes in ibrutinib-treated CLL. Study findings and constraints: Contraction or stability on treatment was seen for public clonotypes, which were uncommon. Researchers report that baseline clonality outpaced age-matched healthy donors and tracked circulating CD8+ T-cell counts.

CDR1 MNHNS and CDR2 SASEGT come from the germline V gene. Trimming removed 6 bases from V and 8 bases from J; junction bases left unmatched: 9. The CDR3 contains 15 residues. About this clone itself: Antigen unknown.

Profiled with immunoSEQ multiplex PCR; TCRdb holds only in-frame clones, not every one. Of approximately 45,000 clones detected, approximately 65% appear once; the ten largest clones hold about 22%. The specimen was PBMCs, collected after 24 months of ibrutinib treatment. The chain links TRBV6-1 to TRBJ1-6, with 8 bases fitting TRBD1. The sequence came from a human donor with chronic lymphocytic leukemia. The CDR3 loop is CASRADRGRDSPLHF. CDR3 sequence (DNA): TGTGCCAGCAGGGCCGACAGGGGCAGAGATTCACCCCTCCACTTT.